This note documents a single T cell receptor beta chain sequence. Its antigen is currently not known. No qualities accompany the bases; no much larger clone lies one base away. Unstimulated PBMCs, after thawing, were stained for CD3, CD4 and CD8 and then FACS-sorted into CD3+CD4+ and CD3+CD8+ populations. Randomization to immunosuppression withdrawal applied to every one of the 8 studied subjects. The Qiagen DNeasy Blood and Tissue Kit was used for genomic DNA isolation. The data are from a study of T cell clones after liver transplantation (dated by TCRdb to the late 2010s). With regard to the full study: The samples were obtained from ITN030ST, a randomized trial that attempted immunosuppression withdrawal within 2 years after liver transplantation. A cohort of 8 liver transplant recipients was studied, of whom 3 were classified as tolerant and 5 as non-tolerant. Blood samples were collected pre-transplant, then pre-randomization ahead of withdrawal, and finally post-randomization once withdrawal had either been completed or failed. Of the eight recipients, three were HCV-positive, while the remaining recipients had been transplanted for non-autoimmune, non-viral indications. As an antigen-independent comparator for donor-reactive sequences, third party-reactive TCRbeta sequences were also identified from pre-transplant MLRs. After a pre-transplant mixed lymphocyte reaction, TCRbeta sequencing was used to pinpoint donor-reactive T cell clones, which were subsequently tracked in post-transplant blood. Tolerance was defined as complete withdrawal of immunosuppression for at least one year without a rise in liver enzymes beyond twice the upper limit of normal. Until randomization at 12-24 months post-transplant, subjects were given standard immunosuppression, with no induction therapy.

The CDR3 holds 16 amino acids from the cysteine to the phenylalanine. This entry keeps only the CDR3 DNA: 48 bases, framed from base 1. Via the germline V gene, CDR1 is MNHEY and CDR2 SVGAGI. V is clipped by 2 bases and J by 5 bases, and the sequence between their germline boundaries is 18 bases long. Findings and caveats that apply to the study as a whole: In two subjects, low numbers of available donor cells limited the measurable donor-reactive repertoire. Since no allograft tissue specimens were available, donor-reactive T cells may have migrated into the graft instead of being deleted. The conclusions were preliminary, being limited by small, heterogeneous patient numbers and by non-standardized post-transplant time points. Donor-reactive sequences declined more than third party-reactive ones, suggesting partial antigen-specific deletion unrelated to withdrawal success. When repertoire turnover was taken into account, detection of donor-reactive sequences was significantly reduced in 7 of 8 subjects for CD4 and in 8 of 8 subjects for CD8. In most of the 8 subjects, circulating donor-reactive CD4 TCRbeta sequences decreased significantly after transplant, regardless of tolerance or HCV status.

High-throughput TCRbeta CDR3 sequencing of frozen genomic DNA was performed by immunoSEQ, with PCR amplification, mapping, bias correction and internal controls included. On the authors' methods: Productive rearrangements were kept, and unique TCRbeta sequences were defined by CDR3 nucleotide sequence plus V and J gene. A sequence counted as donor-reactive only if the sequence showed at least 5-fold expansion in CFSE-low cells compared with unstimulated pre-transplant cells and had a frequency of at least 0.01%. Minimum frequency thresholds were set for each subject based on the unstimulated sample with the lowest template count, ensuring at least 90% detection power. Jensen-Shannon divergence between the top 1000 TCRbeta sequences post-transplant and pre-transplant was used to measure repertoire turnover. Changes in detection of donor-reactive sequences were tested with two-sided Fisher's exact tests. TCRdb limited this immuneACCESS table to in-frame rearrangements with V and J called. A share of clones is missing; checked studies link under half to unresolved V genes, and the rest is unexplained. V and J calls and clone size are those listed in that table; D and trimming were worked out from the DNA. The sample profile shows 9,800 or so clones; about two thirds of them were found once. The ten biggest clones cover about a fifth of the sample.

The receptor was derived from a human patient who received a liver transplant. After a transplant, the graft donor may have provided part of the T cells. The V and J genes are TRBV6-5 and TRBJ2-5; a tentative D call is TRBD1 (6 bases match). Material: CD8+ T cells from blood, obtained at the roughly 16-month timepoint. The base sequence is TGTGCCAGCAGTTACCATTTGAGAACAGGGAAGGAGACCCAGTACTTC. Translation gives CASSYHLRTGKETQYF.